Presented here are 25 T cell receptor beta chains from one specimen sequenced in a study of blood T cell repertoires in COVID-19. The protocol was immunoSEQ multiplex PCR, while the TCRdb copy is restricted to in-frame clones and leaves out a portion. The sample consists of some 97,000 clones, around 81% of them appearing once. Sequencing was done on a sample of peripheral blood. Receptors originate from a man aged 45-65 years with active or convalescent COVID-19.

The rearrangement joins TRBV19 to TRBJ2-1, with TRBD2 matching 7 bases. Germline CDR1 LNHDA, CDR2 SQIVND (reference sequence). The CDR3 contains 17 residues. Trimming took 3 bases from V and 4 from J; bases not matched to a gene: 12. In nucleotides, the CDR3 is TGTGCCAGTAGTATGGTTGGCGCTAGCGGAGCTTACAATGAGCAGTTCTTC. Translation gives CASSMVGASGAYNEQFF.

The J gene is TRBJ2-2, the V gene TRBV18, with 9 bases matching TRBD1. The CDR3 extends over 15 amino acids. Germline values: CDR1 KGHSH, CDR2 LQKENI. J lost 7 bases, V lost 4 bases, and 7 bases had no gene match. CDR3 nucleotide sequence: TGTGCCAGCTCACTGGACAGGGGAGGCGTCGGGGAGCTGTTTTTT. Its protein is CASSLDRGGVGELFF.

The chain uses TRBV5-5 and TRBJ2-3; tentative D call: TRBD2 (6 bases). The germline gives CDR1 SGHKS, CDR2 YYEKEE (reference sequence). CDR3 size: 13 residues. Deletions cut 7 bases from V and 3 bases from J, with 12 bases between. The CDR3 coding sequence is TGTGCCAGCGGGGAACGGGGGACAGATACGCAGTATTTT. Translation gives CASGERGTDTQYF. The entire variable domain, with the rest obtained from reference TRBV5-5 and TRBJ2-3, is as follows: DAGVTQSPTHLIKTRGQQVTLRCSPISGHKSVSWYQQVLGQGPQFIFQYYEKEERGRGNFPDRFSARQFPNYSSELNVNALLLGDSALYLCASGERGTDTQYFGPGTRLTVL.

This chain links TRBV7-3 with TRBJ2-1, with 11 positions matching TRBD2. This CDR3 comprises 16 residues. V dropped 2 bases and J dropped 7; count of bases not matched to a gene: 7. The germline CDR1 and CDR2 sequences are SGHTA and FQGTGA. The CDR3 DNA sequence: TGTGCCAGCAGCTTACAGACTAGCGGGGTGAGGAATGAGCAGTTCTTC. Protein sequence: CASSLQTSGVRNEQFF.

The V gene is TRBV6-5, the J gene TRBJ2-7, with D perhaps matching TRBD1 (6 bases). In germline, CDR1 is MNHEY, CDR2 SVGAGI. The CDR3 covers 14 residues. V gave up 6 bases and J gave up 6 bases, with 18 bases separating them. The CDR3 DNA reads TGTGCCAGCAGATATCGGTCCCAAGGGGGCGAGCAGTACTTC. It specifies CASRYRSQGGEQYF.

The rearrangement links TRBV6-5 to TRBJ2-7; 9 positions match TRBD1. Germline V gives CDR1 MNHEY, CDR2 SVGAGI. After removal of 5 bases from V and 1 base from J, the junction contained 6 bases not matched to a gene. The CDR3 extends over 15 amino acids. CDR3 coding DNA: TGTGCCAGCAGTCGGGGACAGGGAACTTCCTACGAGCAGTACTTC. Its translation is CASSRGQGTSYEQYF.

The chain has TRBV9 and TRBJ1-1; a weak D match, TRBD1 (5 bases). The CDR3 has 15 amino acids. CDR1 and CDR2 from the germline V gene are SGDLS and YYNGEE. V was cut by 4 bases and J by 4 bases, with 17 bases left in between. CDR3 DNA sequence: TGTGCCAGCAGCTCCGGGAGGGGCGGTGGCACTGAAGCTTTCTTT. Translated: CASSSGRGGGTEAFF.

The chain combines TRBV12-3 or TRBV12-4 with TRBJ2-7; the D gene is possibly TRBD1 (5 bases). CDR3 length: 13 amino acids. V shed 5 bases and J shed 2 bases, with 10 bases lying between them. The CDR3 protein is CASSPDRTYEQYF. The CDR3 DNA is TGTGCCAGCAGTCCCGACAGAACCTACGAGCAGTACTTC.

This chain joins TRBV7-3 and TRBJ2-5; 11 nucleotides line up with TRBD1. CDR1 is SGHTA, CDR2 FQGTGA, per germline. Germline trimming cut 1 base from V and 3 bases from J; bases unmatched to any gene: 7. CDR3 length: 17 residues. The CDR3 DNA sequence: TGTGCCAGCAGCTTAAGACCGCCGGGACAGGGGGAAGAGACCCAGTACTTC. Its translation is CASSLRPPGQGEETQYF.

This clone was counted once. The chain carries TRBV29-1 and TRBJ1-5, with 10 positions matching TRBD1. V lost 7 bases and J lost 5; bases outside the gene matches: 2. Germline V gene lookup returns CDR1 SQVTM and CDR2 ANQGSEA. There are 12 residues in the CDR3. CDR3 DNA sequence: TGCAGCGCCGGACAGGGGGATCAGCCCCAGCATTTT. This gives the protein CSAGQGDQPQHF.

V usage is TRBV19 and J usage is TRBJ2-7; 9 bases are shared with TRBD1. Trimming took 6 bases from V and 5 from J; bases not matched to a gene: 8. The CDR3 has 14 residues. CDR1 is LNHDA, CDR2 SQIVND, per germline (reference sequence). The CDR3 sequence: CASSETGQGNEQYF. CDR3 coding DNA: TGTGCCAGTAGCGAAACGGGACAGGGTAACGAGCAGTACTTC.

The genes are TRBV6-6 and TRBJ2-3; 10 bases line up with TRBD2. Germline lookup yields CDR1 MNHNY and CDR2 SVGAGI (reference sequence). The V segment lost 6 bases and the J segment 4 bases; nucleotides outside the gene matches: 10. The CDR3 runs to 16 residues. The CDR3 here is CASRYRSGREADTQYF. For the CDR3, the DNA is TGTGCCAGCAGATATCGCAGCGGGAGGGAGGCAGATACGCAGTATTTT.

This chain uses TRBV19 with TRBJ2-1; tentative D call: TRBD2 (5 bases). This CDR3 has 15 residues. V lost 7 bases, J lost 6 bases, and 19 bases lay in between. Germline loops: CDR1 LNHDA, CDR2 SQIVND (reference sequence). The CDR3 coding sequence is TGTGCCAGTACCCCACTGGCGGGCCCCTTCAATGAGCAGTTCTTC. The encoded protein is CASTPLAGPFNEQFF.

This chain uses TRBV27 with TRBJ2-4, with TRBD1 matching 9 bases. The ends lost 6 bases at V and 9 bases at J; junction bases unmatched: 12. The CDR3 runs to 15 residues. Germline CDR1 MNHEY, CDR2 SMNVEV (reference sequence). Here the CDR3 reads CASRTGDRETGIQYF. The CDR3 coding sequence is TGTGCCAGCAGGACTGGGGACAGGGAGACGGGCATTCAGTACTTC.

The gene calls are TRBV24-1 and TRBJ1-5; D not certain. With 3 bases removed from V and 7 bases from J, the gap between germline ends came to 6 bases. CDR1 is KGHDR, CDR2 SFDVKD, per germline. The CDR3 totals 12 residues. The CDR3 sequence is CATSDGGQPQHF. The CDR3 DNA follows: TGTGCCACCAGTGATGGCGGCCAGCCCCAGCATTTT.

This rearrangement joins TRBV7-6 to TRBJ2-5; 8 nucleotides line up with TRBD2. CDR1 and CDR2 (germline): SGHVS, FNYEAQ. Unmatched junction bases numbered 5, after V lost 1 base and J lost 4 bases. The CDR3 contains 15 residues. The CDR3: CASSLVAGSVETQYF. The CDR3, as DNA: TGTGCCAGCAGCTTAGTAGCGGGATCGGTAGAGACCCAGTACTTC.

The rearrangement links TRBV18 to TRBJ1-3; D gene unclear. The CDR3 is made up of 14 amino acids. Germline V gives CDR1 KGHSH, CDR2 LQKENI. V was pared by 3 bases and J by 2 bases, with 8 bases between. The CDR3 DNA is TGTGCCAGCTCACCTCAGAGGGCTGGAAACACCATATATTTT. It is translated as CASSPQRAGNTIYF. The whole variable domain, remainder taken from reference TRBV18 and TRBJ1-3, is NAGVMQNPRHLVRRRGQEARLRCSPMKGHSHVYWYRQLPEEGLKFMVYLQKENIIDESGMPKERFSAEFPKEGPSILRIQQVVRGDSAAYFCASSPQRAGNTIYFGEGSWLTVV.

CDR3 residues: CASSQEFRTSAYEQYF. CDR3 DNA: TGCGCCAGCAGCCAAGAGTTTCGGACTAGCGCCTACGAGCAGTACTTC. The V gene is TRBV4-1, the J gene TRBJ2-7, with TRBD2 matching 9 bases. Germline trimming cut 0 bases from V and 2 bases from J; bases unmatched to any gene: 5. CDR3 length equals 16 residues. The germline gives CDR1 MGHRA, CDR2 YSYEKL.

This chain joins TRBV5-1 and TRBJ2-7, with 7 bases that match TRBD1. V was clipped by 0 bases and J by 5 bases; unmatched bases: 2. CDR3 length: 13 amino acids. In germline, CDR1 is SGHRS, CDR2 YFSETQ. The CDR3 DNA reads as TGCGCCAGCAGCTTGGAGACAGGGAACGAGCAGTACTTC. It is translated as CASSLETGNEQYF. Based on the CDR3 plus reference TRBV5-1 and TRBJ2-7, the full variable domain is KAGVTQTPRYLIKTRGQQVTLSCSPISGHRSVSWYQQTPGQGLQFLFEYFSETQRNKGNFPGRFSGRQFSNSRSEMNVSTLELGDSALYLCASSLETGNEQYFGPGTRLTVT.

The chain employs TRBV24-1 and TRBJ1-2, with D perhaps matching TRBD1 (6 bases). Per the germline V gene, CDR1 is KGHDR and CDR2 is SFDVKD. V gave up 9 bases and J gave up 1 base, with 11 bases separating them. This CDR3 contains 13 residues. CDR3 nucleotide sequence: TGTGCCACCCAGGACAGCTTTAACTATGGCTACACCTTC. Translation: CATQDSFNYGYTF.

This clone was counted only a few times. This chain connects TRBV25-1 to TRBJ2-7; 8 positions agree with TRBD2. The CDR3 runs to 15 residues. V was clipped by 4 bases and J by 0 bases; unmatched bases: 5. Germline CDR1 and CDR2: MGHDK and SYGVNS. The CDR3 bases are TGTGCCAGCAGTGTAGGGGGACTAGACTCCTACGAGCAGTACTTC. Protein product: CASSVGGLDSYEQYF.

The chain recombines TRBV6-5 with TRBJ2-7, with TRBD2 matching 9 bases. J gave up 3 bases and V 7 bases, and 7 bases lay outside the gene matches. Germline CDR1 MNHEY, CDR2 SVGAGI. There are 14 residues in the CDR3. The chain's CDR3 is CASTVSGRNYEQYF. The CDR3 DNA sequence: TGTGCCAGCACCGTCAGCGGGAGGAACTACGAGCAGTACTTC.

The V gene is TRBV3-1 (or the pseudogene TRBV3-2), the J gene TRBJ2-7; D unclear. The CDR3 loop spans 13 amino acids. Trimming took 3 bases from V and 0 from J, leaving 6 bases between them. Germline-derived CDR1 and CDR2 are LGHDT and YNNKEL (reference sequence). CDR3 in amino acids: CASSHSFSYEQYF. The CDR3 DNA sequence: TGTGCCAGCAGCCATTCCTTCTCCTACGAGCAGTACTTC.

The chain employs TRBV13 and TRBJ1-3; D not certain. This CDR3 has 15 residues. Per germline, CDR1 PRHDT and CDR2 FYEKMQ (reference sequence). V shed 0 bases and J shed 0 bases, with 6 bases lying between them. CDR3 DNA: TGTGCCAGCAGCTTAGGCTCAGTCTCTGGAAACACCATATATTTT. This gives the protein CASSLGSVSGNTIYF.

The V and J genes are TRBV10-3 and TRBJ1-4, with a tentative D call TRBD1 (5 bases). CDR3 length: 13 amino acids. V was shortened by 8 bases and J by 4 bases, with 11 bases between the two germline ends. Germline CDR1 is ENHRY and CDR2 is SYGVKD. The CDR3: CAIGAGVNEKLFF. As DNA, the CDR3 is TGTGCCATCGGGGCGGGGGTTAATGAAAAACTGTTTTTT.